The rows below give T cell receptor beta chains drawn from one sample of a study of cytomegalovirus exposure and HLA in healthy donors. The assay was immunoSEQ multiplex PCR, and TCRdb's table has in-frame clones only and misses some. The sample shows 120,000 or so clones, more than 60% of them seen only once. The specimen was PBMCs. The receptors derive from a man in his thirties or forties in good health and CMV-seronegative. The CDR3 runs from the conserved cysteine through the conserved F or W. The D gene is left open where the match is weak. Expanded clones are given a class, and other clones once, few, many or no size at all.

d_gene,v_gene,j_gene,abundance,CDR3nt,CDR3aa
TRBD1,TRBV27,TRBJ1-1,few,TGTGCCAGCAGTCCGACAGGGGAGGACACTGAAGCTTTCTTT,CASSPTGEDTEAFF
.,TRBV7-8,TRBJ2-7,.,TGTGCCAGCAGCCCCGGGGTAGCGGCATACTACGAGCAGTACTTC,CASSPGVAAYYEQYF
TRBD2,TRBV5-1,TRBJ2-7,.,TGCGCCAGCAGCTTGGGGGGACTAGCGGGGGCCTACGAGCAGTACTTC,CASSLGGLAGAYEQYF
.,TRBV7-9,TRBJ2-5,.,TGTGCCAGCAGCTTAGCAGGGGCGCCGGAGACCCAGTACTTC,CASSLAGAPETQYF
TRBD1,TRBV6-5,TRBJ2-7,.,TGTGCCGGCAAAATGACAGGGGGATTAAACGAGCAGTACTTC,CAGKMTGGLNEQYF
TRBD2,TRBV4-2,TRBJ2-1,.,TGTGCCAGCAGCCGCCGGACTAGCGGAGGGTACAATGAGCAGTTCTTC,CASSRRTSGGYNEQFF
TRBD1,TRBV6-6,TRBJ1-5,.,TGTGCCAGCAGTTACTTTACCGGGACAGGGAATCAGCCCCAGCATTTT,CASSYFTGTGNQPQHF
.,TRBV19,TRBJ1-1,.,TGTGCCAGTATCTTCTGGGGACTAGGTGGATCCAACACTGAAGCTTTCTTT,CASIFWGLGGSNTEAFF
.,TRBV19,TRBJ2-3,.,TGTGCCAGTACCCAAGCCGGAGATACGCAGTATTTT,CASTQAGDTQYF
.,TRBV5-6,TRBJ2-5,.,TGTGCCAGCAGCGTATTAGAGACCCAGTACTTC,CASSVLETQYF
.,TRBV7-2,TRBJ2-7,once,TGTGCCAGCAGCTTATCCGGTAGCTCCTACGAGCAGTACTTC,CASSLSGSSYEQYF
.,TRBV4-2,TRBJ1-1,.,TGTGCCAGCAGCCAAGGGGGCGTAACTGGGGCTACGAACACTGAAGCTTTCTTT,CASSQGGVTGATNTEAFF
.,TRBV19,TRBJ1-5,.,TGTGCCAGTAGTATATTAGGGGGGGATCAGCCCCAGCATTTT,CASSILGGDQPQHF
TRBD2,TRBV7-2,TRBJ2-1,.,TGTGCCAGCAGCTCCTGGACTAGCGGGAACAATGAGCAGTTCTTC,CASSSWTSGNNEQFF
.,TRBV11-2,TRBJ2-7,once,TGTGCCAGCAGTTCAGTAGTCCAAACAGGAGTCTACCGCGAGCAGTACTTC,CASSSVVQTGVYREQYF
.,TRBV28,TRBJ1-3,.,TGTGCCAGCAGTTGGGCACAGCGAAACACCATATATTTT,CASSWAQRNTIYF
.,TRBV9,TRBJ1-2,.,TGTGCCAGCAGCCCCGGAGGGGGGGGTGGCTACACCTTC,CASSPGGGGGYTF
.,TRBV4-2,TRBJ1-1,few,TGTGCCAGCAGCCTTTCTGACAAGGCAGGCACTGAAGCTTTCTTT,CASSLSDKAGTEAFF
.,TRBV10-3,TRBJ2-1,once,TGTGCCATCCGCGCCGTTGATGAGCAGTTCTTC,CAIRAVDEQFF
TRBD1,TRBV18,TRBJ1-2,.,TGTGCCAGCTCACCTAGGGGGCGAGAGGATGGCTACACCTTC,CASSPRGREDGYTF
TRBD1,TRBV5-4,TRBJ2-2,.,TGTGCCAGCAGCCTGGGACAGGGAAGAAACACCGGGGAGCTGTTTTTT,CASSLGQGRNTGELFF
TRBD2,TRBV7-6,TRBJ2-3,once,TGTGCCAGCAGTCTAGCGGGAGGAACAGATACGCAGTATTTT,CASSLAGGTDTQYF
.,TRBV7-6,TRBJ1-1,few,TGTGCCAGCAGCTTAGAGGACTTTTCCCGGGGGTCTTATGAAGCTTTCTTT,CASSLEDFSRGSYEAFF
TRBD2,TRBV4-1,TRBJ2-1,.,TGCGCCAGCAGCCAGACTAGCGGGAGTTCAGATGAGCAGTTCTTC,CASSQTSGSSDEQFF
TRBD1,TRBV5-6,TRBJ1-1,few,TGTGCCAGCAGCTCCATCGGGACAGAGGCTGAAGCTTTCTTT,CASSSIGTEAEAFF
.,TRBV6-1,TRBJ2-7,.,TGTGCCAGCAGCAACCTTGGAGCTGGGCAGTACTTC,CASSNLGAGQYF
.,TRBV19,TRBJ1-1,few,TGTGCCAGTAAGTCAGGGCTGACACAAAACACTGAAGCTTTCTTT,CASKSGLTQNTEAFF
TRBD1,TRBV5-1,TRBJ2-3,.,TGCGCCAGCAGCTTGATCGGACAGGGAAAAGATACGCAGTATTTT,CASSLIGQGKDTQYF
.,TRBV9,TRBJ2-1,once,TGTGCCAGCGGCTCCGGGGACTCCTACAATGAGCAGTTCTTC,CASGSGDSYNEQFF
.,TRBV29-1,TRBJ1-2,.,TGCAGCGTTGTTCCTTGGGCAGATCTTAACTATGGCTACACCTTC,CSVVPWADLNYGYTF
.,TRBV19,TRBJ2-1,.,TGTGCCAGTAGACTAGACAGGAGCTCCTACAATGAGCAGTTCTTC,CASRLDRSSYNEQFF
TRBD1,TRBV7-9,TRBJ2-2,.,TGTGCCAGCAGCAGACAGGGGTGGAACACCGGGGAGCTGTTTTTT,CASSRQGWNTGELFF
.,TRBV25-1,TRBJ1-1,.,TGTGCCAGCAGTCCCGCACTGGGGGGGAACACTGAAGCTTTCTTT,CASSPALGGNTEAFF
.,TRBV27,TRBJ1-1,once,TGTGCCAGCAGTTTATCTAGGGGCACTGAAGCTTTCTTT,CASSLSRGTEAFF
TRBD2,TRBV7-8,TRBJ2-7,few,TGTGCCAGCAGCTTAGCTGGACTAGATTCTTACTACGAGCAGTACTTC,CASSLAGLDSYYEQYF
.,TRBV6-6,TRBJ2-1,.,TGTGCCAGCAGCCTAGGACAGACAACCTACAATGAGCAGTTCTTC,CASSLGQTTYNEQFF
TRBD2,TRBV5-8,TRBJ2-3,.,TGTGCCAGCAGCTCCCGGGGGGGCCTAACAGATACGCAGTATTTT,CASSSRGGLTDTQYF
TRBD1,TRBV27,TRBJ2-7,.,TGTGCCAGCAGCTCCGGGACAGGGGGGGTGTTCGGTAGCTACGAGCAGTACTTC,CASSSGTGGVFGSYEQYF
TRBD2,TRBV5-4,TRBJ2-7,.,TGTGCCAGCAGCTTGGGGGCTGGACTAGCGAATTACGAGCAGTACTTC,CASSLGAGLANYEQYF
.,TRBV5-6,TRBJ1-1,.,TGTGCCAGCAGCTTGGGGGGGGAAACTGAAGCTTTCTTT,CASSLGGETEAFF
.,TRBV7-7,TRBJ2-5,.,TGTGCCAGCAGCCGGCGGGGACCCCAAGAGACCCAGTACTTC,CASSRRGPQETQYF